These 20 T cell receptor beta chains came from one sample sequenced in a study of T cells after posttransplantation cyclophosphamide. The data were produced by immunoSEQ multiplex PCR, yet TCRdb's version contains in-frame clones alone and is incomplete. The repertoire holds about 7,300 clones, with 80% to 95% as singletons. What was sequenced was CD4+ T cells sorted from blood. The origin of the receptors is a woman aged 45 to 65 in good health and a related stem cell transplant donor.

The chain combines TRBV28 with TRBJ2-1; 9 positions agree with TRBD1. J gave up 3 bases and V 10 bases, and 7 bases lay outside the gene matches. The germline V gene has CDR1 MDHEN and CDR2 SYDVKM. The CDR3 extends over 14 amino acids. The CDR3 DNA reads as TGTGCCATCAGACAGGGGGTGAACTACAATGAGCAGTTCTTC. Translated, it gives CAIRQGVNYNEQFF.

This sequence joins TRBV5-6 and TRBJ1-4; tentatively, D is TRBD1 (5 bases). V shed 4 bases and J shed 0 bases, with 10 bases lying between them. CDR1 and CDR2 from the germline V gene are SGHDT and YYEEEE. This CDR3 is built from 15 residues. CDR3 in amino acids: CASSPAGPTNEKLFF. The CDR3 DNA follows: TGTGCCAGCAGCCCAGCGGGGCCAACTAATGAAAAACTGTTTTTT.

This sequence joins TRBV5-1 and TRBJ1-6, with 10 bases identical to TRBD1. The germline gives CDR1 SGHRS, CDR2 YFSETQ. There are 17 residues in the CDR3. The ends lost 4 bases at V and 0 bases at J; junction bases unmatched: 4. The CDR3 is CASSTGQGGSYNSPLHF. The DNA of the CDR3 is TGCGCCAGCAGCACCGGACAGGGGGGCTCCTATAATTCACCCCTCCACTTT.

The CDR3 DNA follows: TGTGCCAGCAGCATGCCTCGGGACATGATAAGTTCACCCCTCCACTTT. Its translation: CASSMPRDMISSPLHF. The V gene is TRBV21-1, the J gene TRBJ1-6; the table assigns TRBD1, which was not confirmed against the DNA. TRBV21-1 is recorded as a pseudogene. The CDR3 extends over 16 amino acids.

The chain recombines TRBV5-1 with TRBJ2-7, with 7 bases aligning to TRBD2. The CDR3 has 13 amino acids. The trim removed 7 bases at V and 1 base at J, leaving 5 bases unmatched. Germline loops: CDR1 SGHRS, CDR2 YFSETQ. CDR3: CASGPAGSYEQYF. The CDR3 DNA reads as TGCGCCAGCGGCCCAGCGGGGTCCTACGAGCAGTACTTC.

The genes are TRBV10-3 and TRBJ2-2; 9 nucleotides line up with TRBD1. CDR1 is ENHRY and CDR2 is SYGVKD in the germline V gene. The CDR3 totals 14 residues. V gave up 6 bases and J gave up 8 bases; unmatched junction bases: 7. DNA of the CDR3: TGTGCCATCAGGGGGACAGGGTACGAGGGGGAGCTGTTTTTT. Its translation: CAIRGTGYEGELFF.

The rearrangement links TRBV9 to TRBJ2-2; 7 bases map to TRBD1. CDR3 length equals 15 residues. The germline CDR1 and CDR2 sequences are SGDLS and YYNGEE. The V segment lost 0 bases and the J segment 5 bases; nucleotides outside the gene matches: 4. The CDR3 DNA is TGTGCCAGCAGCGTAGAGGGGGCTAAGACCGGGGAGCTGTTTTTT. It yields the protein CASSVEGAKTGELFF.

The chain has TRBV28 and TRBJ2-5; 8 bases are a match to TRBD2. This CDR3 region has 16 residues. The junction had 9 bases not matched to a gene; V was cut back by 6 bases and J by 0 bases. Per germline, CDR1 MDHEN and CDR2 SYDVKM. CDR3 bases: TGTGCCAGCAGCGGGAGGGGAGGGTCGTACCAAGAGACCCAGTACTTC. Protein: CASSGRGGSYQETQYF.

The chain combines TRBV12-5 with TRBJ2-5; 14 bases map to TRBD2. The length of the CDR3 is 17 residues. Looked up from germline, CDR1 is LGHNT and CDR2 is FRNRAP. With V trimmed by 5 bases and J by 0 bases, 5 bases remained unmatched. The CDR3 region has the DNA TGTGCTAGTGGTCGGGGACTAGCGGGAGAGCACCAAGAGACCCAGTACTTC. Protein sequence: CASGRGLAGEHQETQYF.

The rearrangement joins TRBV10-3 to TRBJ2-1; D call uncertain. The CDR3 has 15 residues. CDR1 ENHRY and CDR2 SYGVKD come from the germline V gene. V was cut by 3 bases and J by 0 bases, with 9 bases left in between. The CDR3 DNA sequence: TGTGCCATCAGTGATTATTCGAGCTCCTACAATGAGCAGTTCTTC. It translates to CAISDYSSSYNEQFF.

The chain uses TRBV5-6 and TRBJ1-5; 10 bases are a match to TRBD1. Germline-derived CDR1 and CDR2 are SGHDT and YYEEEE. CDR3 size: 19 residues. J lost 1 base, V lost 4 bases, and 14 bases had no gene match. CDR3 sequence reads: CASSPRPTGGHFSNQPQHF. In DNA form, the CDR3 reads TGTGCCAGCAGCCCGCGACCGACAGGGGGCCATTTCAGCAATCAGCCCCAGCATTTT.

This chain links TRBV18 with TRBJ2-4, with D perhaps matching TRBD2 (6 bases). The CDR3 sequence is 16 residues long. V was cut by 5 bases and J by 4 bases, with 18 bases left in between. Germline assignment: CDR1 KGHSH and CDR2 LQKENI. CDR3 residues: CASSNRNRDLKNIQYF. The CDR3 coding sequence is TGTGCCAGCTCAAATCGGAACCGGGACTTAAAAAACATTCAGTACTTC.

The genes are TRBV10-1 and TRBJ1-1; 9 nucleotides match TRBD1. The CDR3 runs to 12 residues. After removal of 8 bases from V and 3 bases from J, the junction contained 1 base not matched to a gene. Germline CDR1 reads WNHNN; CDR2 reads SYGVQD (reference sequence). The CDR3 loop is CASGDRDTEAFF. DNA for the CDR3: TGCGCCAGCGGGGACAGGGACACTGAAGCTTTCTTT.

The V and J genes are TRBV5-1 and TRBJ2-2, with no clear D. The CDR3 sequence is 14 residues long. Per the germline V gene, CDR1 is SGHRS and CDR2 is YFSETQ. V shed 2 bases and J shed 1 base, with 6 bases lying between them. The CDR3 DNA reads TGCGCCAGCAGCTTTAGTGAGAACACCGGGGAGCTGTTTTTT. This encodes CASSFSENTGELFF.

The chain employs TRBV4-2 and TRBJ1-2, with 8 bases identical to TRBD1. Germline lookup yields CDR1 LGHNA and CDR2 YNFKEQ. The CDR3 covers 15 residues. With 1 base clipped from V and 3 bases from J, the junction kept 4 bases outside the gene matches. The DNA of the CDR3 is TGTGCCAGCAGCCAAGGGACAGGGAGGGACTATGGCTACACCTTC. Protein product: CASSQGTGRDYGYTF.

The chain has TRBV11-2 and TRBJ2-7; 8 positions match TRBD2. Germline CDR1 is SGHAT and CDR2 is FQNNGV. This CDR3 region has 17 residues. With 5 bases clipped from V and 0 bases from J, the junction kept 12 bases outside the gene matches. The CDR3 nucleotides read TGTGCCAGCAGCATCGTGCAGGCTAGCGGGCTCTCCTACGAGCAGTACTTC. It specifies CASSIVQASGLSYEQYF.

This clone has a single count. The chain links TRBV6-1 to TRBJ2-1; D not resolved. Germline V gene data show CDR1 as MNHNS and CDR2 as SASEGT. The CDR3 has 11 residues. Between the trimmed V and J ends, which lost 7 bases and 6 bases, there was a span of 7 bases. CDR3 amino acids: CASKQSNEQFF. Written as DNA, the CDR3 is TGTGCCAGCAAACAGAGCAATGAGCAGTTCTTC.

This chain uses TRBV5-1 with TRBJ2-2; 7 bases are shared with TRBD1. The germline V gene encodes CDR1 SGHRS and CDR2 YFSETQ. CDR3 length: 16 amino acids. The V segment lost 0 bases and the J segment 6 bases; nucleotides outside the gene matches: 8. The CDR3 region has the DNA TGCGCCAGCAGCTTGGAAACCCCACAGGGGTCCGGGGAGCTGTTTTTT. Translation gives CASSLETPQGSGELFF.

The genes are TRBV19 and TRBJ2-7; D unresolved. V was trimmed by 3 bases and J by 4 bases, leaving 16 bases between them. The germline gives CDR1 LNHDA, CDR2 SQIVND (reference sequence). The CDR3 loop spans 15 amino acids. The CDR3 loop is CASSILAAAAYEQYF. For the CDR3, the DNA is TGTGCCAGTAGTATTTTGGCGGCTGCTGCTTACGAGCAGTACTTC.

The chain couples TRBV19 to TRBJ1-1; tentative D call: TRBD1 (6 bases). Trimming stripped 6 bases from V and 3 bases from J, with 14 bases between. The CDR3 loop spans 14 amino acids. Germline CDR1 reads LNHDA; CDR2 reads SQIVND (reference sequence). The CDR3 protein is CASSLTGYDTEAFF. The CDR3 DNA reads TGTGCCAGTAGCTTAACAGGGTATGACACTGAAGCTTTCTTT. Looking up the rest from reference TRBV19 and TRBJ1-1 gives the full variable domain: DGGITQSPKYLFRKEGQNVTLSCEQNLNHDAMYWYRQDPGQGLRLIYYSQIVNDFQKGDIAEGYSVSREKKESFPLTVTSAQKNPTAFYLCASSLTGYDTEAFFGQGTRLTVV.